This TCR beta chain was observed in a study of post-analysis software for immune sequencing data. Study background: Secondary progressive, relapsing-remitting and progressive-relapsing multiple sclerosis were among the included disease courses. Study-wide findings and caveats: With TRBV5-6, TRBV5-1 and TRBV20-1 included, five TRBV segments were more frequent in patients than in controls. Significantly lower normalized Chao1 diversity was found in patients with multiple sclerosis relative to controls. With F measure, samples from one preparation batch clustered together strongly.

In the case of this clonotype: Its target is unknown.

Unmatched junction bases numbered 9, after V lost 5 bases and J lost 6 bases. The CDR3 runs 14 residues. CDR1 is MNHNY and CDR2 is SVGAGI in the germline V gene (reference sequence). Prepared libraries of TCR beta cDNA carried unique molecular identifiers. Researchers reported 550,000 or so cDNA molecules coming from around 1 to 9.1 million T cells. MiXCR, applied by TCRdb to the PCR reads, yields one record per CDR3 protein. The table records some 700,000 distinct CDR3 sequences, approximately 59% of them present only once. Sequenced material: blood. This sequence was found in a girl aged 2 to 10 with multiple sclerosis. The rearrangement joins TRBV6-6 to TRBJ1-1; 7 bases agree with TRBD1. The CDR3 protein is CASSTLPGGAEAFF. CDR3 DNA: TGTGCCAGCAGTACACTACCAGGGGGAGCTGAAGCTTTCTTT.